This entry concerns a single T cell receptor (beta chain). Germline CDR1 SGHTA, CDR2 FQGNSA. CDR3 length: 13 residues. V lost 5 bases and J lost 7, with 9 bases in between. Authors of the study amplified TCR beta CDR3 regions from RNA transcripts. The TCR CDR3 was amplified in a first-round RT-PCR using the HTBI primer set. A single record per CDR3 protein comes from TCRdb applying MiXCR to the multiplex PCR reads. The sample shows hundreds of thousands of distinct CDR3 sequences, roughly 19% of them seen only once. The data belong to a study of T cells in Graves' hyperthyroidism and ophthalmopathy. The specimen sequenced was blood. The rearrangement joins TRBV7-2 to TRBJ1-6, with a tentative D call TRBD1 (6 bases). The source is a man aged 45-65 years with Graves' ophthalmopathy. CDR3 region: CASSRTANSPLHF. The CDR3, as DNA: TGTGCCAGCAGCCGGACAGCCAATTCACCCCTCCACTTT.